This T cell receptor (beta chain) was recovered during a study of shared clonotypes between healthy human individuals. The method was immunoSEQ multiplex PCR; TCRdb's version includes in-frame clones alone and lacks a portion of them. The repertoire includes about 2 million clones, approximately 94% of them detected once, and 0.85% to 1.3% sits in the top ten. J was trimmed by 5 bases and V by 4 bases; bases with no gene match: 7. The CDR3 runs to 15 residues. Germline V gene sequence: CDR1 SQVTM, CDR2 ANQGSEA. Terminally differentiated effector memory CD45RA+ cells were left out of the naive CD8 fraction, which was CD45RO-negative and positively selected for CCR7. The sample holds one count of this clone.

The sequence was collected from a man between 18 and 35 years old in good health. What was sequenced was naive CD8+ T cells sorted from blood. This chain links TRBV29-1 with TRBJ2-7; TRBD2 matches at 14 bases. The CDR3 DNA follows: TGCAGCGTTGCGGGGACTAGCGGGAGTTCGAACGAGCAGTACTTC. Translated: CSVAGTSGSSNEQYF.